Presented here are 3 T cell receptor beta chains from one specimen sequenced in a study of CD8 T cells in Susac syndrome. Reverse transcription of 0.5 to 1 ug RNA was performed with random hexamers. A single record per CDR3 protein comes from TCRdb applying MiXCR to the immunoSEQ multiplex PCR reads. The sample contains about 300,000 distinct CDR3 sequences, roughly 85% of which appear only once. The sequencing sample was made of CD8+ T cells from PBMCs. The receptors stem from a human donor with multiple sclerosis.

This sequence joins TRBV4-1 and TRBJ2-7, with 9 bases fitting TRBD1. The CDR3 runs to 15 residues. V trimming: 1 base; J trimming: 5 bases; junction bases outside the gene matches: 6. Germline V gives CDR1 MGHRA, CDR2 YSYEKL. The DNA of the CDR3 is TGCGCCAGCAGCCAAGGCGGGACAGGGAAGAACGAGCAGTACTTC. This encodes CASSQGGTGKNEQYF.

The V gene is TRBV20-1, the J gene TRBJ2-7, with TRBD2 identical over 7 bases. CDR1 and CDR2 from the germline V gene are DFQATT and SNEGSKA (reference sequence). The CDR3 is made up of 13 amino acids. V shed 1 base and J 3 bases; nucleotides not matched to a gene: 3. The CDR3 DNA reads TGCAGTGCTAGAGTGGGGACTAACTACGAGCAGTACTTC. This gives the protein CSARVGTNYEQYF.

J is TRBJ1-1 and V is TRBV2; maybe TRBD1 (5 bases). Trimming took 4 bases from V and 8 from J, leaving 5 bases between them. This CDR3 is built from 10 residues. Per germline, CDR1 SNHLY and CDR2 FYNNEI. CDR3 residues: CASSGGEAFF. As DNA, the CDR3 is TGTGCCAGCAGTGGGGGGGAAGCTTTCTTT. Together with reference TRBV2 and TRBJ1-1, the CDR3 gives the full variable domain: EPEVTQTPSHQVTQMGQEVILRCVPISNHLYFYWYRQILGQKVEFLVSFYNNEISEKSEIFDDQFSVERPDGSNFTLKIRSTKLEDSAMYFCASSGGEAFFGQGTRLTVV.